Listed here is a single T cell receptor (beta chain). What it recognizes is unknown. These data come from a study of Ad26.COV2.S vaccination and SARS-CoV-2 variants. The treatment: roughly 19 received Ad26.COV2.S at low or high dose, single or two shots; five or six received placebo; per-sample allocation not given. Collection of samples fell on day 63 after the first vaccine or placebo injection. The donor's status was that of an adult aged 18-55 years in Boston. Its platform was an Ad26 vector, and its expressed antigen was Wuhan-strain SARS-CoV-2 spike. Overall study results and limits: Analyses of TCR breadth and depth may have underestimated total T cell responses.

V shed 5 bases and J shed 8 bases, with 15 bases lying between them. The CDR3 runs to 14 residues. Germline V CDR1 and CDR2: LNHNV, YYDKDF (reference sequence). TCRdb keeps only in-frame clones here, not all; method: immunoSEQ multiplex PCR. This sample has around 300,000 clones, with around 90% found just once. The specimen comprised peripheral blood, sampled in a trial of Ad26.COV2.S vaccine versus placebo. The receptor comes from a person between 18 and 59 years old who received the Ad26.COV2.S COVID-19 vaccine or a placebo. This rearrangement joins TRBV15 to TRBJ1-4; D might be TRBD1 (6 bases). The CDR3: CATSLGGAREKLFF. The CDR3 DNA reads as TGTGCCACCAGCCTGGGGGGGGCGCGAGAAAAACTGTTTTTT.